Each of the 7 T cell receptor beta chains below was sequenced from the same sample in a study of T cell responses to AZD1222 COVID-19 vaccine. TCRdb's table, derived via immunoSEQ multiplex PCR, lists solely in-frame clones and lacks some. The table records about 93,000 clones, 70% to 90% of them present only once. Source: peripheral blood, taken on day 0 of AZD1222 vaccination. These receptors were obtained from an adult in good health.

This sequence joins TRBV7-8 and TRBJ1-2; 8 bases match TRBD1. Losses at the gene ends were 0 bases for V and 5 bases for J; bases not matched to a gene: 14. The CDR3 is 18 amino acids. Per germline, CDR1 SGHVS and CDR2 FQNEAQ. DNA of the CDR3: TGTGCCAGCAGCTTAGCTAGGACAGGGAGGGTCAAAGGATATGGCTACACCTTC. Translating gives CASSLARTGRVKGYGYTF.

The chain has TRBV7-2 and TRBJ1-1, with D hard to call. From germline, CDR1 is SGHTA and CDR2 FQGNSA. There are 11 residues in the CDR3. V shed 3 bases and J shed 6 bases, with 5 bases lying between them. The CDR3 is CASSFGPEAFF. CDR3 bases: TGTGCCAGCAGCTTTGGACCTGAAGCTTTCTTT.

The J gene is TRBJ1-5, the V gene TRBV24-1; 9 bases map to TRBD1. CDR3 length: 15 residues. With 4 bases clipped from V and 6 bases from J, the junction kept 6 bases outside the gene matches. Germline V gene lookup returns CDR1 KGHDR and CDR2 SFDVKD. The CDR3 DNA sequence: TGTGCCACCAGTGAACAGGACAGGGGAGGTCAGCCCCAGCATTTT. It codes for CATSEQDRGGQPQHF.

The V and J genes are TRBV18 and TRBJ2-3; 8 bases align to TRBD1. CDR3 length equals 16 residues. J was trimmed by 2 bases and V by 2 bases; bases with no gene match: 6. Germline values: CDR1 KGHSH, CDR2 LQKENI. The CDR3 loop is CASSPTQGVATDTQYF. The CDR3 bases are TGTGCCAGCTCACCAACACAGGGGGTGGCCACAGATACGCAGTATTTT.

In DNA, the CDR3 is TGTGCCAGTAGTATAGGGCGGGAGCACCAAGAGACCCAGTACTTC. Translating gives CASSIGREHQETQYF. The V call is TRBV19, the J call TRBJ2-5; 7 nucleotides agree with TRBD2. This CDR3 spans 15 amino acids. Germline V gene lookup returns CDR1 LNHDA and CDR2 SQIVND (reference sequence). V gave up 1 base and J gave up 0 bases; unmatched junction bases: 2.

This sequence joins TRBV21-1 and TRBJ2-3; the table's D call of TRBD2 was not tested on the DNA. TRBV21-1 is deemed a pseudogene. This CDR3 is built from 17 residues. In nucleotides, the CDR3 is TGTGCCAGCAGCCCGGGGGTCCGGGGGGAGAGTTTGGATACGCAGTATTTT. Its protein is CASSPGVRGESLDTQYF.

The chain recombines TRBV2 with TRBJ2-3; 10 nucleotides align to TRBD2. This CDR3 is built from 14 residues. Germline V gives CDR1 SNHLY, CDR2 FYNNEI. Unmatched junction bases numbered 4, after V lost 6 bases and J lost 4 bases. CDR3 sequence (DNA): TGTGCCAGCAGCGATCTAGCGGGAGCAGATACGCAGTATTTT. Its protein product is CASSDLAGADTQYF.